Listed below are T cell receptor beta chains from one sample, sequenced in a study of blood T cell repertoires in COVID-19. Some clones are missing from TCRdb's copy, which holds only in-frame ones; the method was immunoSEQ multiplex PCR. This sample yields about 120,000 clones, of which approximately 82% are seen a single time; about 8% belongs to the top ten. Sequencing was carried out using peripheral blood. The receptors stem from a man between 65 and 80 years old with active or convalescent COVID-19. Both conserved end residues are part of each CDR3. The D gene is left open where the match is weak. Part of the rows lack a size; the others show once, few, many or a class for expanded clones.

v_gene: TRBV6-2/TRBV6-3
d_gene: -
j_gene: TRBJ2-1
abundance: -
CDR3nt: TGTGCCAGCAGTTTTGCGCCATCCTACAATGAGCAGTTCTTC
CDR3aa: CASSFAPSYNEQFF

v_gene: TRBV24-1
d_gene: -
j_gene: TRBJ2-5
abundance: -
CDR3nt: TGTGCCACCAGTGATTTAAGGCAGGGTCTAGAGACCCAGTACTTC
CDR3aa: CATSDLRQGLETQYF

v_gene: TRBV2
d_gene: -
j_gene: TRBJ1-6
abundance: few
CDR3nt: TGTGCCAGCAGTGAGGCAGGGGACTCACCCCTCCACTTT
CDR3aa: CASSEAGDSPLHF

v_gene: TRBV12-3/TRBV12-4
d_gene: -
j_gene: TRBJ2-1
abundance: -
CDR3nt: TGTGCCAGCAGTCCAGGGTTCGATGAGCAGTTCTTC
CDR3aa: CASSPGFDEQFF

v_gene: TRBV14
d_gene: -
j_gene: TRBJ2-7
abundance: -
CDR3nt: TGTGCCAGCAGCCAAGTTCTGGGGCCCTACGAGCAGTACTTC
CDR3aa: CASSQVLGPYEQYF

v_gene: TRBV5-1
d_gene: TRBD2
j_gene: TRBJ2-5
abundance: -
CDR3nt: TGCGCCAGCAGCTTGGCCCTAACTAGCGGGGGGCTAAACCAAGAGACCCAGTACTTC
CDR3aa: CASSLALTSGGLNQETQYF

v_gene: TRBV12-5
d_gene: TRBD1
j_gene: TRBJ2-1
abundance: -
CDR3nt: TGTGCTAGTGGTTTGGCACTGACAGGGGGCGAGAACAATGAGCAGTTCTTC
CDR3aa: CASGLALTGGENNEQFF

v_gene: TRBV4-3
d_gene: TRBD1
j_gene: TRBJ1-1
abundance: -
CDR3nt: TGCGCCAGCAGCCACCCGGACAGGGGGAACACTGAAGCTTTCTTT
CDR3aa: CASSHPDRGNTEAFF

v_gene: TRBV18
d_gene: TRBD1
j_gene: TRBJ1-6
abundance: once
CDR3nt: TGTGCCAGCTCACCTAGACAGGGGAACTCACCCCTCCACTTT
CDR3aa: CASSPRQGNSPLHF

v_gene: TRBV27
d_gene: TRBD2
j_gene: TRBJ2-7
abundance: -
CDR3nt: TGTGCCAGCAGTTTATCCCCGACTAGCGGAGCCTACGAGCAGTACTTC
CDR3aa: CASSLSPTSGAYEQYF

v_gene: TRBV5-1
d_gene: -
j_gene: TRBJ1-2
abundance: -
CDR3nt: TGCGCCAGCGCCCACCCGGAGGGGTATGGCTACACCTTC
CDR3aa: CASAHPEGYGYTF

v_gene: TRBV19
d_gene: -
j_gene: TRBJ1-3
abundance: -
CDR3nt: TGTGCCAGTAGTATAGATCAGCTCGGGAGCTACTCTGGAAACACCATATATTTT
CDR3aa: CASSIDQLGSYSGNTIYF

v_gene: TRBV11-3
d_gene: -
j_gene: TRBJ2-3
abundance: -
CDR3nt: TGTGCCAGCAGCTTAGTAGGTCTAGCTGGCACAGATACGCAGTATTTT
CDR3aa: CASSLVGLAGTDTQYF

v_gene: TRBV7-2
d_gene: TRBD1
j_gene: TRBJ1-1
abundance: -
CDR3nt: TGTGCCAGCACCCAGGGACAGCCAAACCTGAACACTGAAGCTTTCTTT
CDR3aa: CASTQGQPNLNTEAFF

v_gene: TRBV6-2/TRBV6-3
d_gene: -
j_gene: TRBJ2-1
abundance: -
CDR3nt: TGTGCCAGCAGCGAACTGGGGGGCTCCTACAATGAGCAGTTCTTC
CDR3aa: CASSELGGSYNEQFF

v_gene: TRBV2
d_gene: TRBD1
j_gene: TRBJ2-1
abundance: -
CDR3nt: TGTGCCAGCAGAGGACAGGGGGGAACTGGTAATGAGCAGTTCTTC
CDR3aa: CASRGQGGTGNEQFF

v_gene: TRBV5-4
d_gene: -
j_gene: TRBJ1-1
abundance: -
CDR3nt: TGTGCCAGCAGCTTGGCTGGGGGCGCGAACACTGAAGCTTTCTTT
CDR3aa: CASSLAGGANTEAFF

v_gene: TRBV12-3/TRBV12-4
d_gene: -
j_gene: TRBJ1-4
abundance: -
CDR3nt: TGTGCCAGCAGCCTTGGGGGCGAAAAACTGTTTTTT
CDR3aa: CASSLGGEKLFF

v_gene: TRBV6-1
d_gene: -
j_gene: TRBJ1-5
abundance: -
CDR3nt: TGTGCCAGCAGTGAAGGAAGTAGACAGCCCTCTGTACAGCCCCAGCATTTT
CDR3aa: CASSEGSRQPSVQPQHF

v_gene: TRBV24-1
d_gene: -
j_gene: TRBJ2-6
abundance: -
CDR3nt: TGTGCCACCAGTGAGACCTTGACAGCCTCTGGGGCCAACGTCCTGACTTTC
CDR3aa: CATSETLTASGANVLTF

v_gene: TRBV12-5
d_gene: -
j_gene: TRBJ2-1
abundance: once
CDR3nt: TGTGCTAGTGGTTTGGTTTACAGGGCCGATGAGCAGTTCTTC
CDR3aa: CASGLVYRADEQFF

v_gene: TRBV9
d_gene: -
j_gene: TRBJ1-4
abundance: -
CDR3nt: TGTGCCAGCAGCTCAACAGCTCGCAGGGTCGATGAAAAACTGTTTTTT
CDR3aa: CASSSTARRVDEKLFF

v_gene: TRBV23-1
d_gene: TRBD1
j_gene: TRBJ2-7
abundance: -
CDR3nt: TGCGCCAGCAGTCAACATCGACAGGGCTGGGAGCAGTACTTC
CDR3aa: CASSQHRQGWEQYF

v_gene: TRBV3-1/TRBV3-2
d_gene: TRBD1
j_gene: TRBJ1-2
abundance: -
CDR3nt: TGTGCCAGCAGCCAAGGGCAGGGGGCGTCATATGGCTACACCTTC
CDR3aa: CASSQGQGASYGYTF

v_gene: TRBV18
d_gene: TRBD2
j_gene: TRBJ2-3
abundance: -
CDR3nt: TGTGCCAGCTCACCTGGACTAGCGGGAGTTAAGGCTAGCACAGATACGCAGTATTTT
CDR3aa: CASSPGLAGVKASTDTQYF

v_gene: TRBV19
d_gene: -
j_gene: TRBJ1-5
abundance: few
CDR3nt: TGTGCCAGTAGTATAGGGGGGGGCAGCAATCAGCCCCAGCATTTT
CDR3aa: CASSIGGGSNQPQHF

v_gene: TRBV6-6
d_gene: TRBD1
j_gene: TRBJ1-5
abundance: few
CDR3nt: TGTGCCAGCAGCGACAGGGGAGTAAGCAATCAGCCCCAGCATTTT
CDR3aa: CASSDRGVSNQPQHF